The 25 T cell receptor beta chains presented below share a single source sample, sequenced in a study of blood T cell repertoires in COVID-19. The data were produced by immunoSEQ multiplex PCR, yet TCRdb's version contains in-frame clones alone and is incomplete. The repertoire consists of approximately 150,000 clones, with about 88% occurring once and the leading ten covering roughly 2.6%. Specimen: peripheral blood. The receptors were sampled from a human donor with acute or convalescent COVID-19. The donor label of this sample is uncertain.

A few counts support this clone. V and J are TRBV6-2 or TRBV6-3 and TRBJ1-1, with no clear D. V was clipped by 6 bases and J by 1 base, with 18 bases between them. Germline assignment: CDR1 MNHEY and CDR2 SVGEGT. The CDR3 totals 16 residues. The CDR3 coding sequence is TGTGCCAGCAGCCGCTTCAGCGTTCCCTCGAACACTGAAGCTTTCTTT. It encodes CASSRFSVPSNTEAFF.

The genes are TRBV20-1 and TRBJ1-2, with D possibly being TRBD1 (5 bases). The V gene's germline CDR1 is DFQATT and CDR2 SNEGSKA (reference sequence). This CDR3 comprises 11 residues. V was cut by 5 bases and J by 7 bases, with 11 bases left in between. The CDR3 nucleotides are TGCAGTGCTCCTAGACAGTTTGGCTACACCTTC. Translation gives CSAPRQFGYTF.

V gene TRBV7-2 combines with J gene TRBJ2-3; D remains ambiguous. V was pared by 4 bases and J by 0 bases, with 11 bases between. The CDR3 loop spans 15 amino acids. The germline V gene has CDR1 SGHTA and CDR2 FQGNSA. CDR3 in amino acids: CASSSHQISTDTQYF. The CDR3 DNA reads TGTGCCAGCAGCTCTCATCAGATAAGCACAGATACGCAGTATTTT.

The chain links TRBV5-4 to TRBJ1-3; D perhaps matches TRBD1 (5 bases). Trimming took 4 bases from V and 4 from J, leaving 9 bases between them. The CDR3 is made up of 13 amino acids. The germline V gene encodes CDR1 SGHNT and CDR2 YYREEE (reference sequence). As DNA, the CDR3 is TGTGCCAGCAGCGAGGGACTGGGAAACACCATATATTTT. Amino acids: CASSEGLGNTIYF.

The V gene is TRBV2, the J gene TRBJ2-6; the D gene is possibly TRBD1 (5 bases). V lost 5 bases, J lost 0 bases, and 8 bases lay in between. The CDR3 has 15 residues. CDR1 and CDR2 (germline): SNHLY, FYNNEI. In DNA form, the CDR3 reads TGTGCCAGCAGTTCCCAGGGCTCTGGGGCCAACGTCCTGACTTTC. Its protein is CASSSQGSGANVLTF.

The table lists this clone with a count of one. The rearrangement joins TRBV6-6 to TRBJ1-6; D is ambiguous. CDR3 length: 14 amino acids. Trimming pared 8 bases from V and 4 bases from J, leaving 12 bases between. Germline CDR1 reads MNHNY; CDR2 reads SVGAGI (reference sequence). The DNA of the CDR3 is TGTGCCAGCCGTGGTGACACTTATAATTCACCCCTCCACTTT. This translates into CASRGDTYNSPLHF.

This rearrangement joins TRBV2 to TRBJ2-7; possibly TRBD1 for D (5 bases). CDR1 is SNHLY, CDR2 FYNNEI, per germline. V was trimmed by 7 bases and J by 5 bases, leaving 15 bases between them. The CDR3 contains 13 residues. Written as DNA, the CDR3 is TGTGCCAGCATTACGGACATCCTCCACGAGCAGTACTTC. Protein sequence: CASITDILHEQYF.

The V and J genes are TRBV30 and TRBJ2-5; TRBD1 agrees at 8 bases. The J segment lost 5 bases and the V segment lost 5 bases, leaving 10 bases of the junction unmatched. The CDR3 runs to 14 residues. Germline V lookup: CDR1 GTSNPN, CDR2 SVGIG (reference sequence). The CDR3 here is CAWGAAGGGETQYF. In DNA, the CDR3 is TGTGCCTGGGGGGCTGCAGGGGGCGGCGAGACCCAGTACTTC.

The J gene is TRBJ1-1, the V gene TRBV19; D is unclear. V lost 5 bases and J lost 2, with 6 bases in between. There are 12 residues in the CDR3. Germline CDR1 LNHDA, CDR2 SQIVND (reference sequence). CDR3: CASSRVNTEAFF. In nucleotides, the CDR3 is TGTGCCAGTAGTCGGGTCAACACTGAAGCTTTCTTT.

The chain couples TRBV6-6 to TRBJ1-1; D unresolved. Germline V CDR1 and CDR2: MNHNY, SVGAGI (reference sequence). V gave up 0 bases and J gave up 4 bases, with 12 bases separating them. CDR3 length equals 15 residues. The CDR3 DNA sequence: TGTGCCAGCAGTTACTCGGGCAGTAGTACCACTGAAGCTTTCTTT. This gives the protein CASSYSGSSTTEAFF.

The chain carries TRBV28 and TRBJ1-5; the D gene is possibly TRBD1 (5 bases). This CDR3 spans 16 amino acids. Looked up from germline, CDR1 is MDHEN and CDR2 is SYDVKM. The V end lost 6 bases, the J end lost 2 bases, and 17 bases lay between the germline ends. The CDR3 sequence: CASRPQAAVGNQPQHF. The CDR3 region has the DNA TGTGCCAGCAGACCACAGGCCGCGGTAGGCAATCAGCCCCAGCATTTT.

The chain has TRBV6-5 and TRBJ1-2; D is possibly TRBD1 (6 bases). The CDR3 consists of 16 residues. V was pared by 0 bases and J by 0 bases, with 11 bases between. Looked up from germline, CDR1 is MNHEY and CDR2 is SVGAGI. This chain's CDR3 is CASSYSAGATNYGYTF. CDR3 sequence (DNA): TGTGCCAGCAGTTACTCGGCAGGGGCAACTAACTATGGCTACACCTTC.

V is TRBV7-3 and J is TRBJ1-2, with a weak D call TRBD1 (6 bases). The germline V gene encodes CDR1 SGHTA and CDR2 FQGTGA. The length of the CDR3 is 13 residues. Trimming shortened V by 2 bases and J by 8 bases, and 12 bases separated the two germline ends. The CDR3 DNA follows: TGTGCCAGCAGCTTAGCGGGGGCCGGCGGCTACACCTTC. This translates into CASSLAGAGGYTF.

This clone was seen only a few times. The rearrangement links TRBV5-4 to TRBJ1-2; no reliable D call. V was cut by 0 bases and J by 5 bases, with 17 bases left in between. Per germline, CDR1 SGHNT and CDR2 YYREEE (reference sequence). The CDR3 contains 16 residues. The CDR3 sequence is CASSLAGFGRRYGYTF. The CDR3 bases are TGTGCCAGCAGCTTGGCCGGGTTCGGGAGACGGTATGGCTACACCTTC.

In DNA, the CDR3 is TGTGCCAGCAGCCTACCCCCGGGGGGCCACTACAATGAGCAGTTCTTC. Translating gives CASSLPPGGHYNEQFF. The V call is TRBV7-9, the J call TRBJ2-1; tentatively, D is TRBD2 (7 bases). This CDR3 is built from 16 residues. Trimming stripped 5 bases from V and 3 bases from J, with 17 bases between. Germline CDR1 SEHNR, CDR2 FQNEAQ (reference sequence).

V and J are TRBV6-6 and TRBJ2-3; the match to TRBD2 covers 7 bases. Germline V lookup: CDR1 MNHNY, CDR2 SVGAGI (reference sequence). J was trimmed by 2 bases and V by 2 bases; bases with no gene match: 4. There are 15 residues in the CDR3. The CDR3, as DNA: TGTGCCAGCAGTTACGGTGGGACTACCACAGATACGCAGTATTTT. Translating gives CASSYGGTTTDTQYF.

This clone is a singleton in its sample. This chain connects TRBV7-9 to TRBJ2-3; 10 nucleotides line up with TRBD2. This CDR3 is built from 15 residues. The germline gives CDR1 SEHNR, CDR2 FQNEAQ (reference sequence). The ends lost 2 bases at V and 2 bases at J; junction bases unmatched: 1. The CDR3 region has the DNA TGTGCCAGCAGCTTAACTAGCGGGAACACAGATACGCAGTATTTT. Translated: CASSLTSGNTDTQYF.

The chain uses TRBV5-5 and TRBJ2-7; 8 nucleotides align to TRBD2. Germline V lookup: CDR1 SGHKS, CDR2 YYEKEE (reference sequence). After removal of 0 bases from V and 3 bases from J, the junction contained 8 bases not matched to a gene. The CDR3 contains 16 residues. In DNA form, the CDR3 reads TGTGCCAGCAGCTTGGCAGTTAGCGGGGCTTTCTACGAGCAGTACTTC. This sequence encodes CASSLAVSGAFYEQYF.

Here the CDR3 reads CASMGQGSYHNEQFF. DNA of the CDR3: TGCGCCAGCATGGGCCAAGGCAGCTACCACAATGAGCAGTTCTTC. V is TRBV10-1 and J is TRBJ2-1, with D hard to call. There are 15 residues in the CDR3. Germline-derived CDR1 and CDR2 are WNHNN and SYGVQD (reference sequence). Trimming took off 7 bases at V and 5 bases at J, with 18 bases between the two ends.

V usage is TRBV4-3 and J usage is TRBJ2-4; 7 bases are a match to TRBD2. Germline V gene sequence: CDR1 LGHNA, CDR2 YSLEER. CDR3 length: 21 amino acids. Unmatched junction bases numbered 21, after V lost 0 bases and J lost 4 bases. CDR3 DNA sequence: TGCGCCAGCAGCCAAGATTATCCCCCGACTAGCTACAACCAGCAGAAAAACATTCAGTACTTC. Translation: CASSQDYPPTSYNQQKNIQYF.

The chain couples TRBV5-1 to TRBJ1-2, with 8 nucleotides matching TRBD1. Per germline, CDR1 SGHRS and CDR2 YFSETQ. The V segment lost 4 bases and the J segment 7 bases; nucleotides outside the gene matches: 12. The CDR3 consists of 15 residues. CDR3 bases: TGCGCCAGCAGCCAAATCCTCTCAGGGGGCGTTGGCTACACCTTC. This codes for CASSQILSGGVGYTF.

This chain joins TRBV6-2 or TRBV6-3 and TRBJ1-6; D is possibly TRBD1 (5 bases). CDR3 length: 14 amino acids. Per germline, CDR1 MNHEY and CDR2 SVGEGT. Trimming pared 5 bases from V and 6 bases from J, leaving 11 bases between. The CDR3, as DNA: TGTGCCAGCAGTCCCGACAGAGTTAATTCACCCCTCCACTTT. Translation: CASSPDRVNSPLHF.

The CDR3: CASSTRLQGSTGELFF. CDR3 nucleotides: TGTGCCAGCAGCACGCGATTGCAGGGTTCCACCGGGGAGCTGTTTTTT. J is TRBJ2-2 and V is TRBV9, with D maybe TRBD1 (5 bases). Germline V gives CDR1 SGDLS, CDR2 YYNGEE. The CDR3 runs to 16 residues. Trimming took off 4 bases at V and 4 bases at J, with 17 bases between the two ends. The whole variable domain, filled in from reference TRBV9 and TRBJ2-2, reads DSGVTQTPKHLITATGQRVTLRCSPRSGDLSVYWYQQSLDQGLQFLIQYYNGEERAKGNILERFSAQQFPDLHSELNLSSLELGDSALYFCASSTRLQGSTGELFFGEGSRLTVL.

About this clone itself: Compared with germline, one end of the junction differs, possibly owing to a read error. The same CDR3 arises from other DNA sequences in this sample as well. V gene TRBV7-7 combines with J gene TRBJ2-3; 9 nucleotides align to TRBD1. Germline V lookup: CDR1 SSHAT, CDR2 FNYEAQ (reference sequence). CDR3 length equals 15 residues. CDR3 amino acids: CASSPTGGGTDTQYF. CDR3 coding DNA: TGTGCTAGCAGCCCTACAGGGGGCGGCACAGATACGCAGTATTTT.

V is TRBV2 and J is TRBJ1-5, with 11 bases aligning to TRBD1. J lost 5 bases, V lost 6 bases, and 6 bases had no gene match. The CDR3 sequence is 15 residues long. Germline V gene data show CDR1 as SNHLY and CDR2 as FYNNEI. The CDR3 region is CASSEVGQGDQPQHF. In DNA form, the CDR3 reads TGTGCCAGCAGCGAGGTGGGACAGGGGGATCAGCCCCAGCATTTT.